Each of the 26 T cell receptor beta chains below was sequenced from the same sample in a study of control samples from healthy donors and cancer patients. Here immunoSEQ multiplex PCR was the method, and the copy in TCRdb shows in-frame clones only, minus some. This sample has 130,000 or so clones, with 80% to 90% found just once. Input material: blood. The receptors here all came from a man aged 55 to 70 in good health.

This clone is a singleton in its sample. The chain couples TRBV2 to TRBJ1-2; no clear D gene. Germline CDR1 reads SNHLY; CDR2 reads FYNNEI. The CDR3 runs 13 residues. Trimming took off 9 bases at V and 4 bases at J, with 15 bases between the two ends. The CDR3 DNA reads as TGTGCCAGTAAACGAATAGGGATCTATGGCTACACCTTC. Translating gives CASKRIGIYGYTF.

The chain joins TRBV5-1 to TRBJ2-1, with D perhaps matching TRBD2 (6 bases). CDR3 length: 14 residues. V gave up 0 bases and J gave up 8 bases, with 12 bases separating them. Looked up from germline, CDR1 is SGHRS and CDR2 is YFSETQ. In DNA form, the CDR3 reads TGCGCCAGCAGCTTGGCCAGTTGGGGGGATGAGCAGTTCTTC. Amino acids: CASSLASWGDEQFF.

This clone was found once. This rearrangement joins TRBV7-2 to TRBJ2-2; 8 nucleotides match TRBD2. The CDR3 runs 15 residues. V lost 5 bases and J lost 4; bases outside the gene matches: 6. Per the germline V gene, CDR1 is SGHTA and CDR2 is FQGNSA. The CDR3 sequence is CASSPGGGSTGELFF. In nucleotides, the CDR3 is TGTGCCAGCAGCCCGGGCGGGGGGTCCACCGGGGAGCTGTTTTTT.

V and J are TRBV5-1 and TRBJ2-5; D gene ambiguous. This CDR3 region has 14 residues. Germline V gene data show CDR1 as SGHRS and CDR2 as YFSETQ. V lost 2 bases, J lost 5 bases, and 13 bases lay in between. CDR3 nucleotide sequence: TGCGCCAGCAGCTTTCTAGAAGCCGGGGAGACCCAGTACTTC. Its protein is CASSFLEAGETQYF.

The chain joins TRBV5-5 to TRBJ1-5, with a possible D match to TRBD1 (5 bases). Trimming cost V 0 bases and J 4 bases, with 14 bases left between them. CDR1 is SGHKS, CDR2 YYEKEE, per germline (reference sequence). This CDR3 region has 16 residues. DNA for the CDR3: TGTGCCAGCAGCTTGGATGGGACGCCAGTAAATCAGCCCCAGCATTTT. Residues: CASSLDGTPVNQPQHF.

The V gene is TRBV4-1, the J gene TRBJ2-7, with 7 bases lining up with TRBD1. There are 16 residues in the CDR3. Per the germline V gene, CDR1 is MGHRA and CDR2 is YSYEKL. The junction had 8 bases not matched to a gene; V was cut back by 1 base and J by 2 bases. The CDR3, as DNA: TGCGCCAGCAGCCAAGCTTCCAGCCAGGGGGCCTACGAGCAGTACTTC. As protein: CASSQASSQGAYEQYF.

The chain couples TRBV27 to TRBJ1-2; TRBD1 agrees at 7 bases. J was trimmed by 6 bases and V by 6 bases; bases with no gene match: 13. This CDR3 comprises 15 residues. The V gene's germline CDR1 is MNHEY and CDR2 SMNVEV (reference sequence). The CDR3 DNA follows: TGTGCCAGCAGCAATAACTATGGGACAGAAAATGGCTACACCTTC. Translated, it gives CASSNNYGTENGYTF.

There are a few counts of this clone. CDR3 bases: TGTGCCAGCAGTTACTCGAAAGGGTTGGGTGAAGCTTTCTTT. Translated, it gives CASSYSKGLGEAFF. The chain has TRBV6-5 and TRBJ1-1; no definite D call. Germline CDR1 is MNHEY and CDR2 is SVGAGI. V gave up 0 bases and J gave up 7 bases, with 12 bases separating them. The CDR3 loop spans 14 amino acids.

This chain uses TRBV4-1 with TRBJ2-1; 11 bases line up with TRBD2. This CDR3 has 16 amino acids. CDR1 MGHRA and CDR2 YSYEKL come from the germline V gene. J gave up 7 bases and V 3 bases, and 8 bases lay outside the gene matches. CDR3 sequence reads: CASSHGGTSGVNEQFF. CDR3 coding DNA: TGCGCCAGCAGCCATGGGGGGACTAGCGGAGTTAATGAGCAGTTCTTC.

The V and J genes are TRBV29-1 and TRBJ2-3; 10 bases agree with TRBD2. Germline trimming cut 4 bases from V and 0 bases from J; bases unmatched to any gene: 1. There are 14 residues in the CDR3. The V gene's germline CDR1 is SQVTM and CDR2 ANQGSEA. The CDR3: CSVVLAGSTDTQYF. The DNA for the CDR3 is TGCAGCGTTGTACTAGCGGGGAGCACAGATACGCAGTATTTT.

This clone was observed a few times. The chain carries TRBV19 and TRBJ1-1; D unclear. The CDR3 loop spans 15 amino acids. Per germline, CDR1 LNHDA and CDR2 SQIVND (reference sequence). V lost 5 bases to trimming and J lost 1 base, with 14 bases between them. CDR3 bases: TGTGCCAGTAGTGAACCGCGACACAAGAACACTGAAGCTTTCTTT. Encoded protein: CASSEPRHKNTEAFF.

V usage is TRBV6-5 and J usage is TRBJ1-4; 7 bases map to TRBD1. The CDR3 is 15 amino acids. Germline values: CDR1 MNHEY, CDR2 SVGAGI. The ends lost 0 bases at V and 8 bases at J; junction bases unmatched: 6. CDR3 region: CASSYSNRGGEKLFF. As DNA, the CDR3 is TGTGCCAGCAGTTACTCGAACAGGGGAGGCGAAAAACTGTTTTTT.

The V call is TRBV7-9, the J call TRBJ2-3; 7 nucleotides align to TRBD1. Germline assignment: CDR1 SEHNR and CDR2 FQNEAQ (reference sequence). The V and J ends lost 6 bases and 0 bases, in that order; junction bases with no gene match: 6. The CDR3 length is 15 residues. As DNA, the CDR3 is TGTGCCAGCAGTTCGACAGGGCAAAGCACAGATACGCAGTATTTT. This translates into CASSSTGQSTDTQYF.

CDR3 DNA: TGTGCCAGCAGCGCCGGTTTTTTAAGGGGTGAAAAACTGTTTTTT. Amino acids: CASSAGFLRGEKLFF. This sequence joins TRBV9 and TRBJ1-4; D is perhaps TRBD1 (5 bases). The CDR3 covers 15 residues. V gave up 3 bases and J gave up 7 bases, with 16 bases separating them. CDR1 and CDR2 (germline): SGDLS, YYNGEE.

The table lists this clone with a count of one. CDR3 in DNA: TGCGCCAGCAGCCGCGGACAGATGAACACTGAAGCTTTCTTT. It is translated as CASSRGQMNTEAFF. This chain joins TRBV5-1 and TRBJ1-1, with a possible D match to TRBD1 (6 bases). The germline CDR1 and CDR2 sequences are SGHRS and YFSETQ. The CDR3 runs 14 residues. Trimming shortened V by 4 bases and J by 0 bases, and 10 bases separated the two germline ends.

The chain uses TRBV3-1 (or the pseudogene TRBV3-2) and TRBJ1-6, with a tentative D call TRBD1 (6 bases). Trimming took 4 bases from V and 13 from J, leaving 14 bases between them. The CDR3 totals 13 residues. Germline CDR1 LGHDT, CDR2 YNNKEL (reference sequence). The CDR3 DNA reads TGTGCCAGCAGCCCGGAGACAGGTTACCCCCTCCACTTT. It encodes CASSPETGYPLHF.

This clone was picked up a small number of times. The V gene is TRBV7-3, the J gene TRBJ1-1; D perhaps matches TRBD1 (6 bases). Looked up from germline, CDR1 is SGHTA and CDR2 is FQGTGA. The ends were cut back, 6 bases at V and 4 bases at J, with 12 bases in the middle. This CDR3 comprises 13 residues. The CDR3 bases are TGTGCCAGCAGGTTAGGGGGGAGCACTGAAGCTTTCTTT. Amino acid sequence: CASRLGGSTEAFF.

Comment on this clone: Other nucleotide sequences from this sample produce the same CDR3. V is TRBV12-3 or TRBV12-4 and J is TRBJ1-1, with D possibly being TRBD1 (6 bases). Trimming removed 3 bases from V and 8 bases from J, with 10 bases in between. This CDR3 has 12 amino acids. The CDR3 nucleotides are TGTGCCAGCAGTTTCGTCGGGACAGAAGCTTTCTTT. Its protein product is CASSFVGTEAFF.

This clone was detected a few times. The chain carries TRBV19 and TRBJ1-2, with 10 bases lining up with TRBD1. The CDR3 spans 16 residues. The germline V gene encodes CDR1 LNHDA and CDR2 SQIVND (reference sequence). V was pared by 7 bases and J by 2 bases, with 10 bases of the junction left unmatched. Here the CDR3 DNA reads TGTGCCAGTATCCGGGACAGGGGAAGTTGGAACTATGGCTACACCTTC. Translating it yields CASIRDRGSWNYGYTF.

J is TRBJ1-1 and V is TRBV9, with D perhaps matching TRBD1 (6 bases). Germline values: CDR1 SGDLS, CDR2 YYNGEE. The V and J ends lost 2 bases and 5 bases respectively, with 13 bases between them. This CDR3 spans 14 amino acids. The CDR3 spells CASSVSGAWTEAFF. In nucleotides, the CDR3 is TGTGCCAGCAGCGTTTCAGGGGCGTGGACTGAAGCTTTCTTT.

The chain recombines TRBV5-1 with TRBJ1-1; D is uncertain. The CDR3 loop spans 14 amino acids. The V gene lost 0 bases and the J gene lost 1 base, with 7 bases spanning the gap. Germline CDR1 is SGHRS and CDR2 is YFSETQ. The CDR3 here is CASSLVPGNTEAFF. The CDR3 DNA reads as TGCGCCAGCAGCTTGGTTCCGGGGAACACTGAAGCTTTCTTT. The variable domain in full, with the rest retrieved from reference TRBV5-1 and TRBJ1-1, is KAGVTQTPRYLIKTRGQQVTLSCSPISGHRSVSWYQQTPGQGLQFLFEYFSETQRNKGNFPGRFSGRQFSNSRSEMNVSTLELGDSALYLCASSLVPGNTEAFFGQGTRLTVV.

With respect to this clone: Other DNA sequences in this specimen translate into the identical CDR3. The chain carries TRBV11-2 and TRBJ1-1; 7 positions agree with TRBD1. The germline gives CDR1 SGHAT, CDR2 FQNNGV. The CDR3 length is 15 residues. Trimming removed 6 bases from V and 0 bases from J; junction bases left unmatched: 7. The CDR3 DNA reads TGTGCCAGCAGTCGACAGGGTGGGATGAACACTGAAGCTTTCTTT. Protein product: CASSRQGGMNTEAFF.

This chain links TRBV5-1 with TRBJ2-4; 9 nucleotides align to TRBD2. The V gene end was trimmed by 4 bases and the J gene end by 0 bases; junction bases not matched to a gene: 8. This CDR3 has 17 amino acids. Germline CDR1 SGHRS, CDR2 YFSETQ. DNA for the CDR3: TGCGCCAGCAGCCCGACGGCTAGCGGGGTAGCCAAAAACATTCAGTACTTC. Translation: CASSPTASGVAKNIQYF.

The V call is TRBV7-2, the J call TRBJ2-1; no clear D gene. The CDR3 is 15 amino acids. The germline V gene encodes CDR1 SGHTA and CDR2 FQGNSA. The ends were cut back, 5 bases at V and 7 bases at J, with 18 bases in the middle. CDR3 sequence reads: CASSRADVWKNEQFF. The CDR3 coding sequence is TGTGCCAGCAGCCGCGCCGATGTGTGGAAAAATGAGCAGTTCTTC.

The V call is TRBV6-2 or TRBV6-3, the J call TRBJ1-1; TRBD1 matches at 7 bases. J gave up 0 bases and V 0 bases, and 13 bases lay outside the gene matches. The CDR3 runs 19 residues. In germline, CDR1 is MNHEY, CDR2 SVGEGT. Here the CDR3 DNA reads TGTGCCAGCAGTTACTCGATCAAGGGGGCAAGCCCATTGAACACTGAAGCTTTCTTT. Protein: CASSYSIKGASPLNTEAFF.

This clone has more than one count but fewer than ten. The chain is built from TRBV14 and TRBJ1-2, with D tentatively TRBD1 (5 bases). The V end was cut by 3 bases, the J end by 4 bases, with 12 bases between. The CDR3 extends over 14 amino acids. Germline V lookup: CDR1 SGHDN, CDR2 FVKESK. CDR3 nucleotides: TGTGCCAGCAGCCATAGGGACGGCATCTATGGCTACACCTTC. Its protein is CASSHRDGIYGYTF.